This T cell receptor (beta chain) came from a study of T cells in Graves' hyperthyroidism and ophthalmopathy. Diagnostic decisions used clinical symptoms, serum thyroxine and TRAb, thyroid ultrasound and orbital computed tomography. The V gene lost 1 base and the J gene lost 7 bases, with 10 bases spanning the gap. The CDR3 spans 12 residues. Germline CDR1 reads DFQATT; CDR2 reads SNEGSKA (reference sequence). Template material for amplifying TCR beta CDR3 regions consisted of RNA transcripts. The study used the HTBI primer set for a first-round RT-PCR of the TCR CDR3. TCRdb re-called the multiplex PCR reads with MiXCR, one entry per CDR3 protein. Here the sample spans hundreds of thousands of distinct CDR3 sequences, about 45% being singletons. Note on this clonotype: This clone may be a read error of a much larger clone one base away.

The rearrangement joins TRBV20-1 to TRBJ1-2; D remains unclear. The sequenced material came from peripheral blood or thyroid tissue (not recorded which). This TCR derives from a woman between 18 and 30 years old with Graves' hyperthyroidism. In nucleotides, the CDR3 is TGCAGTGCTAGAGGCAGAAGCTGTGGCTACACCTTC. Amino acids: CSARGRSCGYTF.